This section outlines one TCR beta chain sequence together with its context. No antigen is known for it. Primers: 60 Vbeta forward and 13 Jbeta reverse. Only in-frame clones appear in the TCRdb table, and some are missing; sequencing was by immunoSEQ multiplex PCR. Recorded for this sample: around 100,000 clones. Trimming at V came to 4 bases and at J to 4 bases, leaving 11 bases not matched to a gene. CDR1 LGHNA and CDR2 YSLEER come from the germline V gene. The CDR3 totals 16 residues. This sample was included in a study of cytomegalovirus exposure and HLA in healthy donors. Study in general: Among the approximately 430 donors who were genotyped, 81% fell in the genetic ancestry cluster that is associated with self-reported Caucasian donors.

Study-wide results and caveats: Previous analysis showed most TCR beta V segments were productive about 87% or about 30% of the time.

The sample consisted of PBMCs. This sequence joins TRBV4-3 and TRBJ1-2, with TRBD1 matching 8 bases. The sequence was obtained from a man over 45 in good health and CMV-seronegative. The CDR3 region is CASSPQYRDRSYGYTF. CDR3 DNA: TGCGCCAGCAGCCCTCAATATAGGGACAGGTCCTATGGCTACACCTTC.